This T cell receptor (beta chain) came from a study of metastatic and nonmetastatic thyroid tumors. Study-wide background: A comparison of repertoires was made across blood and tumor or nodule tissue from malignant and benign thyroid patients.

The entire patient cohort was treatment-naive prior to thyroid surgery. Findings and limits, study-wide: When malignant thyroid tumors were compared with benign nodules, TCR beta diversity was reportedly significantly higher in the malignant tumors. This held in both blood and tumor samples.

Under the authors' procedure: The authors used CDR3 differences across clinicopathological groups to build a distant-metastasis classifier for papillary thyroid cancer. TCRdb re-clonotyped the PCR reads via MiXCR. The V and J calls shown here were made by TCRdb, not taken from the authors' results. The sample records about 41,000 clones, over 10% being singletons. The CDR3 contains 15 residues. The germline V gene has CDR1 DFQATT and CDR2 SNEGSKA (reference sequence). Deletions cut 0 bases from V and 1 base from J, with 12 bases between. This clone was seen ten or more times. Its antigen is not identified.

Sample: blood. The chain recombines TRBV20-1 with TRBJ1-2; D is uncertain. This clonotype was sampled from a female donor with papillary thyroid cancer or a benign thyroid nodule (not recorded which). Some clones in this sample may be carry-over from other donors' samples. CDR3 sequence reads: CSARDRELRNYGYTF. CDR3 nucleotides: TGCAGTGCTAGAGATCGGGAATTACGTAACTATGGCTACACCTTC.